This TCR beta chain is drawn from a study of control samples from healthy donors and cancer patients. Germline V lookup: CDR1 GTSNPN, CDR2 SVGIG (reference sequence). V lost 5 bases to trimming and J lost 6 bases, with 13 bases between them. The CDR3 extends over 12 amino acids. Produced via immunoSEQ multiplex PCR; TCRdb's table is partial and in-frame only. The sample lists 78,000 or so clones, roughly 80% seen once, with about 15% in the top ten. Sample: blood. This TCR was recovered from a man aged 50 to 60 in good health. V gene TRBV30 combines with J gene TRBJ1-2, with TRBD1 as a possible D gene (5 bases). CDR3 bases: TGTGCCTGGGCCGAGCTAGGGGATGGCTACACCTTC. Translation gives CAWAELGDGYTF.